These T cell receptor beta chains were read from a single sample in a study of OX40 agonist ivuxolimab in advanced cancers. Data came from immunoSEQ multiplex PCR; TCRdb stores just in-frame clones and leaves some out. The sample records tens of thousands of clones, 89% being singletons. The starting material was CD4+ or CD8+ T cells sorted from blood, obtained in a trial of the OX40 agonist ivuxolimab. All receptors come from an adult with an advanced solid tumor such as melanoma, head and neck, liver or kidney cancer. CDR3s include the opening cysteine and the closing phenylalanine or tryptophan. The order of the fields is CDR3 length, J gene, clone size, V gene, D gene, CDR3 DNA, CDR3 protein. D genes are given only for firm matches. The size of a clone is reported for some rows only, either as once, few or many, or as a class for expanded clones.

13 | TRBJ1-4 | - | TRBV6-6 | - | TGTGCCACCCAAAGGGGAGTGAATGAAAAACTGTTTTTT | CATQRGVNEKLFF
16 | TRBJ2-3 | - | TRBV5-4 | - | TGTGCCAGCAGCTTGGCCCTGAGCGGCCCTTCCGATACGCAGTATTTT | CASSLALSGPSDTQYF
14 | TRBJ1-4 | once | TRBV30 | TRBD1 | TGTGCCTGGAGCGCTACAGGGGTCGATGAAAAACTGTTTTTT | CAWSATGVDEKLFF
14 | TRBJ2-1 | - | TRBV9 | - | TGTGCCAGCAGCCAAAGGGTTGCGAGCAATGAGCAGTTCTTC | CASSQRVASNEQFF
18 | TRBJ1-1 | - | TRBV25-1 | TRBD1 | TGTGCCAGCAGTAACCGGGGCCCCTATCCGGGACAGGGGGCGAGAGCTTTCTTT | CASSNRGPYPGQGARAFF
14 | TRBJ2-7 | - | TRBV4-2 | - | TGTGCCAGCAGCCAACGACAGGACCTCTCAGAGCAGTACTTC | CASSQRQDLSEQYF
14 | TRBJ2-1 | - | TRBV7-3 | - | TGTGCCAGCAGCCTAGCGGGACAGGGCAATGAGCAGTTCTTC | CASSLAGQGNEQFF
16 | TRBJ1-4 | - | TRBV2 | TRBD1 | TGTGCCAGCAGTGCCTCTCTGAGTAGGGGGCAAAAAAAACTGTTTTTT | CASSASLSRGQKKLFF
15 | TRBJ2-7 | - | TRBV19 | TRBD2 | TGTGCCAGTAGTATAGGTAGCGGGAGGACCTACGAGCAGTACTTC | CASSIGSGRTYEQYF
14 | TRBJ1-4 | - | TRBV29-1 | TRBD1 | TGCAGCGTTAGGGACAGGGCAACTAATGAAAAACTGTTTTTT | CSVRDRATNEKLFF
15 | TRBJ1-1 | - | TRBV5-1 | TRBD1 | TGCGCCAGCAGCTTGGGTGACAGGGGCGGGACTGAAGCTTTCTTT | CASSLGDRGGTEAFF
14 | TRBJ1-1 | - | TRBV7-8 | - | TGTGCCAGCAGCTTAATGCGGTTGAACACTGAAGCTTTCTTT | CASSLMRLNTEAFF
12 | TRBJ1-1 | - | TRBV4-3 | - | TGCGCCAGCAGCCAAAAGGGAGGTCGAGCTTTCTTT | CASSQKGGRAFF
15 | TRBJ1-1 | - | TRBV5-5 | TRBD1 | TGTGCCAGCAGCCCCACCGGGACAGGGATCACTGAAGCTTTCTTT | CASSPTGTGITEAFF
15 | TRBJ2-7 | - | TRBV18 | - | TGTGCCAGCTCACCACCGCAGGGAGTCTGGGACGAGCAGTACTTC | CASSPPQGVWDEQYF
15 | TRBJ2-3 | - | TRBV6-5 | TRBD2 | TGTGCCAGCAGTTACAGCGGGGGGGTGGCAGATACGCAGTATTTT | CASSYSGGVADTQYF
14 | TRBJ2-3 | - | TRBV5-8 | TRBD2 | TGTGCCAGCAGCTTCGGACTAGCAGGGGATACGCAGTATTTT | CASSFGLAGDTQYF